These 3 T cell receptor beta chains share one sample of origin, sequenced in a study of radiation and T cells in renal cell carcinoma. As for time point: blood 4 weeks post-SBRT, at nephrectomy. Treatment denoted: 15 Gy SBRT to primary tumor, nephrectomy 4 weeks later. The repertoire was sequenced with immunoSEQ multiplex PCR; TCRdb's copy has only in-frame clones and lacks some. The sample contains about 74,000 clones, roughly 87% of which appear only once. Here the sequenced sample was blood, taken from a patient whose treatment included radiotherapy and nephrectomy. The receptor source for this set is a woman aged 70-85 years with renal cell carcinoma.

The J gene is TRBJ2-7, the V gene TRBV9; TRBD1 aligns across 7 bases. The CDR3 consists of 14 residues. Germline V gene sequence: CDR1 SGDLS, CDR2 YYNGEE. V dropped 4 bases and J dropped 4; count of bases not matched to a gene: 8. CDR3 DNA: TGTGCCAGCAGCCCAGGACAGGACCCTTACGAGCAGTACTTC. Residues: CASSPGQDPYEQYF.

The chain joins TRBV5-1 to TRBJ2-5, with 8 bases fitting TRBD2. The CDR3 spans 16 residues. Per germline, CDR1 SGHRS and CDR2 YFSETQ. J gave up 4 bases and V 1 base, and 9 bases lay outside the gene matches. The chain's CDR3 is CASSLSGGAGGETQYF. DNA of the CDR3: TGCGCCAGCAGCTTGTCCGGGGGGGCCGGCGGAGAGACCCAGTACTTC.

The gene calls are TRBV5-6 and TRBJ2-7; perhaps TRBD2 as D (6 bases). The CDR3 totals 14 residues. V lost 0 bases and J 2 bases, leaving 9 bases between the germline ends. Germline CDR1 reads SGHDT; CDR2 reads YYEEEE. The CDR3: CASSLEGGPYEQYF. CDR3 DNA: TGTGCCAGCAGCTTGGAGGGAGGTCCCTACGAGCAGTACTTC.